What follows are 12 T cell receptor beta chains derived from one specimen sequenced in a study of control samples from healthy donors and cancer patients. The method was immunoSEQ multiplex PCR; TCRdb's version includes in-frame clones alone and lacks a portion of them. The sample includes approximately 230,000 clones, over 75% of them seen just once. The specimen was PBMCs. Receptors originate from a woman in her sixties with lung cancer.

The V gene is TRBV18, the J gene TRBJ1-4, with a tentative D call TRBD1 (6 bases). This CDR3 has 15 residues. Germline V CDR1 and CDR2: KGHSH, LQKENI. V lost 4 bases to trimming and J lost 7 bases, with 16 bases between them. The CDR3 protein is CASSHSTEGVEKLFF. The DNA for the CDR3 is TGTGCCAGCTCACACTCGACGGAGGGGGTTGAAAAACTGTTTTTT.

This chain's CDR3 is CASGRHLLGRAGELFF. The CDR3, as DNA: TGTGCCAGCGGGCGACACCTGTTGGGGCGCGCCGGGGAGCTGTTTTTT. The rearrangement links TRBV5-8 to TRBJ2-2, with D possibly matching TRBD1 (5 bases). V was pared by 7 bases and J by 6 bases, with 22 bases between. Germline V lookup: CDR1 SGHTS, CDR2 YDEGEE. The CDR3 runs to 16 residues.

V gene TRBV27 combines with J gene TRBJ1-4; possibly TRBD1 for D (5 bases). The CDR3 runs 15 residues. Germline CDR1 is MNHEY and CDR2 is SMNVEV (reference sequence). The V end was cut by 8 bases, the J end by 0 bases, with 13 bases between. This CDR3 is CASGTGPATNEKLFF. The CDR3 bases are TGTGCCAGCGGAACAGGACCTGCAACTAATGAAAAACTGTTTTTT.

The chain links TRBV6-5 to TRBJ2-3, with 7 bases that match TRBD1. The junction had 12 bases not matched to a gene; V was cut back by 8 bases and J by 7 bases. The length of the CDR3 is 14 residues. CDR1 is MNHEY and CDR2 is SVGAGI in the germline V gene. The CDR3 here is CASAEGALANTQYF. DNA of the CDR3: TGTGCCAGCGCCGAGGGGGCTCTCGCGAATACGCAGTATTTT.

V usage is TRBV6-5 and J usage is TRBJ2-7; D not resolved. Germline CDR1 is MNHEY and CDR2 is SVGAGI. CDR3 length equals 13 residues. V was shortened by 7 bases and J by 1 base, with 11 bases between the two germline ends. CDR3 nucleotides: TGTGCCAGCACTCAGACACCGTCCTACGAGCAGTACTTC. The encoded protein is CASTQTPSYEQYF.

The rearrangement joins TRBV19 to TRBJ1-5, with no clear D. Germline assignment: CDR1 LNHDA and CDR2 SQIVND (reference sequence). The V end was cut by 1 base, the J end by 0 bases, with 7 bases between. This CDR3 comprises 15 residues. Written as DNA, the CDR3 is TGTGCCAGTAGTATAGCTTGGAATAGCAATCAGCCCCAGCATTTT. Translated, it gives CASSIAWNSNQPQHF.

As DNA, the CDR3 is TGTGCCAGCAGCTTGGAGCCGTCCCAAGAGACCCAGTACTTC. Protein: CASSLEPSQETQYF. The V call is TRBV7-6, the J call TRBJ2-5; D is uncertain. This CDR3 spans 14 amino acids. V was clipped by 3 bases and J by 1 base, with 9 bases between them. Germline CDR1 and CDR2: SGHVS and FNYEAQ. Using reference TRBV7-6 and TRBJ2-5 for the parts outside the CDR3, the full variable domain is GAGVSQSPRYKVTKRGQDVALRCDPISGHVSLYWYRQALGQGPEFLTYFNYEAQQDKSGLPNDRFSAERPEGSISTLTIQRTEQRDSAMYRCASSLEPSQETQYFGPGTRLLVL.

The V and J genes are TRBV6-6 and TRBJ2-1, with D possibly called TRBD1 or TRBD2 (6 bases each). CDR3 length: 14 residues. Between the trimmed V and J ends, which lost 2 bases and 7 bases, there was a span of 12 bases. Germline V gene data show CDR1 as MNHNY and CDR2 as SVGAGI (reference sequence). CDR3 protein: CASSYMGGQNEQFF. CDR3 sequence (DNA): TGTGCCAGCAGTTACATGGGGGGCCAAAATGAGCAGTTCTTC.

The rearrangement joins TRBV6-2 or TRBV6-3 to TRBJ1-6; D may be TRBD1 (6 bases). This CDR3 contains 15 residues. Trimming cost V 5 bases and J 4 bases, with 12 bases left between them. Germline-derived CDR1 and CDR2 are MNHEY and SVGEGT. The CDR3 here is CASSPRTVYNSPLHF. DNA for the CDR3: TGTGCCAGCAGTCCCAGGACAGTATATAATTCACCCCTCCACTTT.

This clone turned up a few times. The gene calls are TRBV6-6 and TRBJ2-1; D possibly corresponds to TRBD1 (5 bases). The CDR3 is made up of 14 amino acids. The V end lost 7 bases, the J end lost 6 bases, and 16 bases lay between the germline ends. Looked up from germline, CDR1 is MNHNY and CDR2 is SVGAGI (reference sequence). CDR3 DNA: TGTGCCAGCACTTCACCCGGACACGGCAATGAGCAGTTCTTC. Amino acid sequence: CASTSPGHGNEQFF.

This sequence joins TRBV7-8 and TRBJ2-7; possible D gene TRBD1, 6 bases. The length of the CDR3 is 12 residues. Germline CDR1 is SGHVS and CDR2 is FQNEAQ. V was clipped by 6 bases and J by 7 bases, with 13 bases between them. The CDR3 spells CASSLQGYEQYF. CDR3 DNA: TGTGCCAGCAGTTTACAGGGCTATGAGCAGTACTTC.

V gene TRBV19 combines with J gene TRBJ2-7; 10 nucleotides align to TRBD1. The CDR3 length is 15 residues. CDR1 is LNHDA and CDR2 is SQIVND in the germline V gene (reference sequence). Losses at the gene ends were 6 bases for V and 0 bases for J; bases not matched to a gene: 5. The CDR3 nucleotides are TGTGCCAGTAGGCTGGGACAGGGGAACTCCTACGAGCAGTACTTC. This gives the protein CASRLGQGNSYEQYF.